Sequencing of this TCR beta chain was carried out in a study of CD8 T cells in ankylosing spondylitis. Study observations and caveats: Apparently characteristic of ankylosing spondylitis blood was a TCR beta motif (eight highly homologous variants). Existing reports had already noted some motif variants in reactive arthritis synovial fluid and blood.

This clonotype appeared many times. Antigen unknown. TCRdb reprocessed the 5' RACE reads with MiXCR, giving one entry per CDR3 protein. The sample yields more than 500,000 distinct CDR3 sequences, under 5.5% seen once. The source material was blood, either unsorted or a sorted T cell fraction (not recorded which). The receptor was derived from a male donor with ankylosing spondylitis.

The CDR3 DNA is TGTGCCAGCAGTTCTCTCAGAGACTTCTCCTACGAGCAGTACTTC. It yields the protein CASSSLRDFSYEQYF. J is TRBJ2-7 and V is TRBV6-2 or TRBV6-3, with unresolved D. Germline lookup yields CDR1 MNHEY and CDR2 SVGEGT. This CDR3 region has 15 residues. The V end lost 4 bases, the J end lost 0 bases, and 13 bases lay between the germline ends.